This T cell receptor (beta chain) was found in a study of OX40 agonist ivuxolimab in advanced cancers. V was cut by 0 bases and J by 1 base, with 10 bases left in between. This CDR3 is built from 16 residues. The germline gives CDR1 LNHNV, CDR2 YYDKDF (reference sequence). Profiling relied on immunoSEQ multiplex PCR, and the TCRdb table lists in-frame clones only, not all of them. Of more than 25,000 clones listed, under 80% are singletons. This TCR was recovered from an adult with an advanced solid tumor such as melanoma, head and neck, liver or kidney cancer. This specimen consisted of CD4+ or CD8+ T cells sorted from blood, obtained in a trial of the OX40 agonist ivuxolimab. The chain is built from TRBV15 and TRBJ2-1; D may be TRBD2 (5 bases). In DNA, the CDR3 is TGTGCCACCAGCAGAGATACCCTAGCTTCCTACAATGAGCAGTTCTTC. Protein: CATSRDTLASYNEQFF.